The table lists the clone carrying this T cell receptor beta chain with a few counts. Its target is unknown. A much larger clone lies one base from this, so it may be a read error. The CDR3 does not close with the conserved phenylalanine or tryptophan, likely indicating a read error. Molecular barcoded adaptors covering alpha/delta and beta/gamma chains were used on about 390 ng RNA. TCRdb re-called the reads through MiXCR, storing one row per CDR3 protein. Of around 20,000 distinct CDR3 sequences listed, over 20% are singletons. The data derive from a study of read filtering for tumor transcriptome and immune sequencing. Study information: Per sample, TCR-region reads ranged about 4 to 11 million by IR-seq, roughly 75 to 1,400 by RNA-seq.

CDR1 MNHEY and CDR2 SVGEGT come from the germline V gene. The CDR3 consists of 14 residues. Trimming cost V 0 bases and J 5 bases, with 10 bases left between them. Study-wide results and caveats: Even smaller IR-seq throughput identified most shared clonotypes.

The source of this sequence is a donor aged 40 or over with multiple myeloma. What was sequenced was a population of CD138-negative cells sorted from bone marrow. The chain recombines TRBV6-2 or TRBV6-3 with TRBJ1-1; D might be TRBD1 (5 bases). CDR3: CASSYSERGTEAFS. The DNA of the CDR3 is TGTGCCAGCAGTTACTCGGAGAGGGGTACTGAAGCTTTCTCT.